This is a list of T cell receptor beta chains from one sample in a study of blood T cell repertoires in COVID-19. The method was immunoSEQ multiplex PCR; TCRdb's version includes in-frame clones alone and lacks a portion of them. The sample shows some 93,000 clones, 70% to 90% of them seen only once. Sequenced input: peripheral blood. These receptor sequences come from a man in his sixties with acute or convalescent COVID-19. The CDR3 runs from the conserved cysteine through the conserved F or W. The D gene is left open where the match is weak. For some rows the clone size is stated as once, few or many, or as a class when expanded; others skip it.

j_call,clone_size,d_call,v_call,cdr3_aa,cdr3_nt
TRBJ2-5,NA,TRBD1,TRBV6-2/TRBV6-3,CASSYPTGAETKAQYF,TGTGCCAGCAGTTACCCGACAGGGGCCGAGACGAAGGCCCAGTACTTC
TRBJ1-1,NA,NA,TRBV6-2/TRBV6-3,CASSYGGQRNTEAFF,TGTGCCAGCAGTTACGGGGGACAACGAAACACTGAAGCTTTCTTT
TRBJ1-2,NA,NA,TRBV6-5,CASSSPIGQVGGYTF,TGTGCCAGCAGTTCCCCCATTGGGCAGGTTGGAGGCTACACCTTC
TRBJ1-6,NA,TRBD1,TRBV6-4,CASSREGTGGRPNSPLHF,TGTGCCAGCAGTCGTGAGGGGACAGGGGGGAGGCCCAATTCACCCCTCCACTTT
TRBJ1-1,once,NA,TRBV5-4,CASSPGLNNIGTEAFF,TGTGCCAGCAGCCCGGGTCTCAACAACATTGGCACTGAAGCTTTCTTT
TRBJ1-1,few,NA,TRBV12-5,CASGSDSARAFF,TGTGCTAGTGGTTCCGACAGCGCAAGAGCTTTCTTT
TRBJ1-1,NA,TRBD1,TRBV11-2,CASSPLRHRGVYTEAFF,TGTGCCAGCAGCCCCCTCCGGCACAGGGGCGTGTACACTGAAGCTTTCTTT
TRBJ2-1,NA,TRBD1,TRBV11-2,CASSFGQGRNEQFF,TGTGCCAGCAGCTTTGGACAGGGTAGGAATGAGCAGTTCTTC
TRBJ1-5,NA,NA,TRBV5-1,CASSLGGSNQPQHF,TGCGCCAGCAGCCTCGGGGGTAGCAATCAGCCCCAGCATTTT
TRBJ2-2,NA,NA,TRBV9,CASSSTGTPVSGELFF,TGTGCCAGCAGCAGTACCGGGACACCGGTTTCCGGGGAGCTGTTTTTT
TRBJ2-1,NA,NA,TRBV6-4,CASSDERWSEQFF,TGTGCCAGCAGTGACGAGAGGTGGAGTGAGCAGTTCTTC
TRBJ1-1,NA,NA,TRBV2,CAGDAGVRTEAFF,TGTGCCGGGGACGCAGGGGTTCGCACTGAAGCTTTCTTT
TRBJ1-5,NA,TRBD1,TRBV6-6,CASSPTGTGGSAGNQPQHF,TGTGCCAGCAGTCCAACCGGGACAGGGGGCTCCGCTGGCAATCAGCCCCAGCATTTT
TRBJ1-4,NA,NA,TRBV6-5,CASNQISTNEKLFF,TGTGCCAGCAACCAGATTTCAACTAATGAAAAACTGTTTTTT
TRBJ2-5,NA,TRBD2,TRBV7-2,CASSLSGAQETQYF,TGTGCCAGCAGCCTTAGCGGGGCCCAAGAGACCCAGTACTTC
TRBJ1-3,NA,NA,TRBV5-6,CASGRTVAGNTIYF,TGTGCCAGCGGACGGACAGTAGCTGGAAACACCATATATTTT
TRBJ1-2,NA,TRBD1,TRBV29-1,CSVEETGQGYTF,TGCAGCGTTGAAGAAACGGGACAGGGCTACACCTTC
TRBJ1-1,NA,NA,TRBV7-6,CASSLGVGGTEAFF,TGTGCCAGCAGCTTAGGGGTGGGGGGCACTGAAGCTTTCTTT
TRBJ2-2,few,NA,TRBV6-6,CASSYPRTGELFF,TGTGCCAGCAGTTACCCTAGAACCGGGGAGCTGTTTTTT
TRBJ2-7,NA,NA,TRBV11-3,CASSPLEGQGPEQYF,TGTGCCAGCAGCCCACTTGAGGGGCAGGGGCCCGAGCAGTACTTC
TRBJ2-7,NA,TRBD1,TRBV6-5,CASRKDRVVIEQYF,TGTGCCAGCAGGAAAGACAGGGTAGTAATCGAGCAGTACTTC
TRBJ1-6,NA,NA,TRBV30,CAWEQTNSPLHF,TGTGCCTGGGAACAAACTAATTCACCCCTCCACTTT
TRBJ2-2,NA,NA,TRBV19,CASSKRLTGELFF,TGTGCCAGTAGTAAGAGACTCACCGGGGAGCTGTTTTTT
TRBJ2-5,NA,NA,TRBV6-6,CASSYSRTKETQYF,TGTGCCAGCAGTTACTCCCGGACAAAAGAGACCCAGTACTTC
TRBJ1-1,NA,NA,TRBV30,CAWSGEGAFF,TGTGCCTGGAGTGGGGAGGGAGCTTTCTTT
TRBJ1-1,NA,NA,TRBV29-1,CSVQGRLNTEAFF,TGCAGCGTTCAGGGGCGGCTGAACACTGAAGCTTTCTTT
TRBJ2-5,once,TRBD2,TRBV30,CAWSVQRGAAETQYF,TGTGCCTGGAGTGTACAGCGGGGGGCCGCAGAGACCCAGTACTTC
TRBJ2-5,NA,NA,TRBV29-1,CSARGGEQETQYF,TGCAGCGCCCGGGGTGGAGAGCAAGAGACCCAGTACTTC
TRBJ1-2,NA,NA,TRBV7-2,CASSLEGDYGYTF,TGTGCCAGCAGCTTAGAGGGAGACTATGGCTACACCTTC
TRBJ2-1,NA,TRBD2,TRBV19,CASSQGGTSSGKEQFF,TGTGCCAGTAGCCAGGGAGGAACTTCTAGCGGAAAGGAGCAGTTCTTC
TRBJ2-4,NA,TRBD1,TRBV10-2,CASSESGQGAQVQYF,TGCGCCAGCAGTGAGTCAGGACAGGGGGCGCAGGTTCAGTACTTC
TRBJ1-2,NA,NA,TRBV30,CAWSTKAGYHGYTF,TGTGCCTGGAGTACGAAGGCGGGGTATCATGGCTACACCTTC
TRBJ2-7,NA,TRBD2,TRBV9,CASSVGTSGDYEQYF,TGTGCCAGCAGCGTGGGAACTAGCGGGGACTACGAGCAGTACTTC
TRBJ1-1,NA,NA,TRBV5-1,CASRLTGGTEAFF,TGCGCCAGCAGACTGACCGGGGGAACTGAAGCTTTCTTT
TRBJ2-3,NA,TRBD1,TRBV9,CASSPLGQSGTQYF,TGTGCCAGCAGCCCCCTGGGACAGTCAGGTACGCAGTATTTT
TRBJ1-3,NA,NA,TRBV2,CASSPEGPGPQIRF,TGTGCCAGCAGCCCGGAGGGACCCGGGCCCCAGATTAGATTT
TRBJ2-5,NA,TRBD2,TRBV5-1,CASSLGLAGGQETQYF,TGCGCCAGCAGCTTGGGACTAGCGGGGGGGCAGGAGACCCAGTACTTC